This T cell receptor beta chain appears in the sequencing data of a study of blood T cell repertoires in COVID-19. Study-level background: T cells, B-cell-depleted T cells, or PBMCs supplied cDNA or gDNA.

CDR1 and CDR2 (germline): MDHEN, SYDVKM. There are 12 residues in the CDR3. Trimming cost V 11 bases and J 4 bases; bases outside gene matches: 5. In the source study's methods: Amplification with reference gene primers provided the estimates of nucleated cell counts. Sequenced by immunoSEQ multiplex PCR; TCRdb stores in-frame clones only, minus some. The V and J calls and clone size were taken over from that table, and D and trimming were inferred from the DNA. Here the sample spans fewer than 300,000 clones, roughly 84% being singletons. The rearrangement uses TRBV28 and TRBJ1-5; the match to TRBD1 covers 7 bases. This receptor was taken from a human donor with COVID-19, enrolled during active disease. The donor label of this sample is uncertain. What was sequenced was peripheral blood. The chain's CDR3 is CAAGTVNQPQHF. The CDR3, as DNA: TGTGCCGCCGGGACAGTTAATCAGCCCCAGCATTTT.